A selection of T cell receptor beta chains follows, all from one sample in a study of breast tumors, draining lymph nodes, adjacent tissues. One entry per CDR3 protein results from TCRdb running MiXCR on the multiplex PCR reads. The table includes over 70,000 distinct CDR3 sequences, around 28% detected once. Sequenced input: axillary lymph node tissue. These receptors were taken from a female donor with breast cancer. Some clones in this sample may be carry-over from other donors' samples. Both conserved end residues are part of each CDR3. The D gene is left open where the match is weak. Clone size, where shown, is once, few, many, or a class for clones that have expanded.

clone_size j_call v_call d_call cdr3_aa cdr3_nt
many TRBJ2-3 TRBV10-1 NA CASSDPRWPTDTQYF TGCGCCAGCAGTGATCCACGATGGCCCACAGATACGCAGTATTTT
many TRBJ2-7 TRBV27 NA CASRGQRSSYEQYF TGTGCCAGCAGAGGACAGAGGAGCTCCTACGAGCAGTACTTC
many TRBJ2-1 TRBV29-1 NA CSVLGPEQFF TGCAGCGTCCTCGGCCCTGAGCAGTTCTTC
many TRBJ2-1 TRBV19 TRBD2 CASKERTSGRRDSNEQFF TGTGCCAGTAAGGAGAGGACTAGCGGGAGAAGAGACTCCAATGAGCAGTTCTTC
many TRBJ2-1 TRBV29-1 NA CSVEYVGSEQFF TGCAGCGTTGAGTATGTCGGGAGCGAGCAGTTCTTC
many TRBJ2-7 TRBV24-1 NA CATSLSGLVHEQYF TGTGCCACCAGCCTCTCGGGTTTGGTCCACGAGCAGTACTTC
NA TRBJ1-2 TRBV6-2/TRBV6-3 TRBD1 CASRTGGATYGYTF TGTGCCAGCAGAACAGGGGGCGCGACCTATGGCTACACCTTC
many TRBJ2-3 TRBV11-2 NA CASSLAWPQADTQYF TGTGCCAGCAGCTTAGCTTGGCCGCAGGCAGATACGCAGTATTTT
many TRBJ1-2 TRBV12-3/TRBV12-4 NA CASSLGDTIHGYTF TGTGCCAGCAGTTTAGGAGACACTATCCATGGCTACACCTTC
NA TRBJ1-5 TRBV20-1 NA CSAYPAGEPGETQHF TGCAGTGCTTACCCCGCAGGGGAGCCGGGAGAGACCCAGCATTTT
NA TRBJ2-1 TRBV5-1 NA CASCLAGQHNEQFF TGCGCCAGCTGCTTAGCCGGACAGCACAATGAGCAGTTCTTC
NA TRBJ2-7 TRBV29-1 TRBD1 CSVFQGQGTSYEQYF TGCAGTGTCTTCCAGGGACAGGGCACCTCCTACGAGCAGTACTTC
many TRBJ2-6 TRBV6-5 NA CASSYQPGPGANVLTF TGTGCCAGCAGTTACCAGCCAGGGCCTGGGGCCAACGTCCTGACTTTC
NA TRBJ1-3 TRBV28 TRBD1 CASSPPGGRIGNTIYF TGTGCCAGCAGCCCACCAGGGGGCCGTATTGGAAACACCATATATTTT
once TRBJ2-2 TRBV20-1 TRBD2 CSARDPASGRAGELFF TGCAGTGCTAGGGATCCGGCTAGCGGGAGGGCCGGGGAGCTGTTTTTT
many TRBJ1-3 TRBV19 TRBD1 CASSIDSYTGASTIYF TGTGCCAGTAGTATAGACTCCTATACAGGGGCGAGCACCATATATTTT
NA TRBJ1-5 TRBV20-1 TRBD1 CSGAENRGNQPQHF TGCAGCGGCGCCGAGAACAGGGGAAATCAGCCCCAGCATTTT
many TRBJ2-3 TRBV7-9 TRBD2 CASSLGLAVDTDTQYF TGTGCCAGCAGCTTAGGGCTAGCGGTCGATACAGATACGCAGTATTTT
many TRBJ2-7 TRBV4-1 NA CASSQEGERPDEQYF TGCGCCAGCAGCCAAGAGGGAGAGCGGCCCGACGAGCAGTACTTC
NA TRBJ1-4 TRBV9 TRBD1 CASSILTDRDEKLFF TGTGCCAGCAGCATCCTAACGGACAGGGATGAAAAACTGTTTTTT
many TRBJ1-5 TRBV19 NA CASSIDRDLRQPQHF TGTGCCAGTAGTATAGATAGGGACCTTCGGCAGCCCCAGCATTTT
many TRBJ2-2 TRBV7-3 NA CASSLGRGGGELFF TGTGCCAGCAGCTTAGGCAGGGGAGGCGGGGAGCTGTTTTTT
many TRBJ2-1 TRBV6-6 NA CASQGGGEQFF TGTGCCAGCCAAGGGGGGGGTGAGCAGTTCTTC
many TRBJ2-5 TRBV20-1 TRBD1 CSAIRPGTGRETQYF TGCAGTGCTATAAGACCCGGGACAGGGCGGGAGACCCAGTACTTC
NA TRBJ2-7 TRBV19 TRBD1 CASSRGQGQYF TGTGCCAGTAGTAGGGGACAGGGGCAGTACTTC
many TRBJ1-3 TRBV7-9 TRBD1 CASSASGTAYPGNPIYF TGTGCCAGCAGCGCATCCGGGACAGCCTACCCTGGAAACCCCATATATTTT
NA TRBJ1-1 TRBV14 TRBD1 CASSQERGQAVTEAFF TGTGCCAGCAGCCAAGAAAGAGGACAGGCGGTCACTGAAGCTTTCTTT
many TRBJ1-2 TRBV11-2 TRBD1 CASSFRGGARYGYTF TGTGCCAGCAGCTTCAGAGGGGGCGCGCGGTATGGCTACACCTTC
many TRBJ2-7 TRBV30 NA CAWSRSQAYEQYF TGTGCCTGGTCCAGAAGTCAGGCCTACGAGCAGTACTTC
many TRBJ2-7 TRBV28 NA CASNPGGEIYEQYF TGTGCCAGCAATCCGGGCGGGGAAATATACGAGCAGTACTTC
NA TRBJ2-7 TRBV20-1 TRBD1 CSAWTGSSYEQYF TGCAGTGCTTGGACAGGGAGCTCCTACGAGCAGTACTTC
many TRBJ2-2 TRBV11-2 NA CASSLSATGELFF TGTGCCAGCAGCTTATCGGCCACCGGGGAGCTGTTTTTT
NA TRBJ1-5 TRBV6-2/TRBV6-3 NA CASNEDGGSHRPQHF TGTGCCAGCAATGAAGACGGGGGCAGCCACCGGCCCCAGCATTTT
NA TRBJ2-1 TRBV4-2 NA CASSQRGGGSYNEQFF TGTGCCAGCAGCCAGAGAGGGGGCGGGAGCTACAATGAGCAGTTCTTC
many TRBJ2-7 TRBV27 TRBD1 CASAGQGSYEQYF TGTGCCAGCGCGGGACAGGGATCCTACGAGCAGTACTTC
NA TRBJ1-6 TRBV20-1 NA CSASTGGYNSPLHF TGCAGTGCTAGTACGGGAGGCTATAATTCACCCCTCCACTTT
few TRBJ2-7 TRBV5-6 NA CASEGGEVAEQYF TGTGCCAGCGAAGGGGGAGAGGTTGCCGAGCAGTACTTC
many TRBJ1-2 TRBV12-3/TRBV12-4 NA CASSLAVDGLAGYTF TGTGCCAGCAGTTTAGCTGTTGACGGGCTGGCAGGCTACACCTTC
NA TRBJ2-1 TRBV28 TRBD2 CASSSPDSGLAVYNEQFF TGTGCCAGCAGTTCCCCGGACTCGGGACTAGCGGTTTACAATGAGCAGTTCTTC
many TRBJ1-6 TRBV25-1 NA CASSQGKLRDSPLHF TGTGCCAGCAGTCAGGGGAAGCTACGGGACTCACCCCTCCACTTT
once TRBJ1-5 TRBV7-2 NA CASSLGVAPRQPQHF TGTGCCAGCAGCTTAGGGGTTGCTCCTCGGCAGCCCCAGCACTTT
many TRBJ2-7 TRBV6-1 NA CASKGSDPSGLYEQYF TGTGCCAGCAAGGGCTCCGACCCAAGCGGCCTTTACGAGCAGTACTTC
many TRBJ1-4 TRBV2 TRBD1 CASRGTGPNEKLFF TGTGCCAGCAGGGGGACAGGGCCGAATGAAAAACTGTTTTTT
NA TRBJ2-7 TRBV7-3 NA CASSFHICSGNRANYEQYF TGTGCCAGCAGCTTCCACATCTGCAGCGGAAACAGGGCAAACTACGAGCAGTACTTC
many TRBJ2-1 TRBV10-3 NA CAISSTGSNEQFF TGTGCCATCAGCTCAACAGGGAGCAATGAGCAGTTCTTC
many TRBJ2-5 TRBV6-2/TRBV6-3 TRBD2 CACGRTGAETQYF TGTGCCTGCGGGAGGACGGGCGCGGAGACCCAGTACTTC
many TRBJ2-7 TRBV11-1 TRBD2 CASSPAQRELTYEQYF TGTGCCAGCAGTCCCGCCCAGCGGGAACTAACCTACGAGCAGTACTTC
NA TRBJ2-1 TRBV12-3/TRBV12-4 NA CASSKGGADNEQFF TGTGCCAGCAGCAAGGGGGGGGCGGACAATGAGCAGTTCTTC
many TRBJ1-5 TRBV12-3/TRBV12-4 TRBD1 CASSPGGHQPQHF TGTGCCAGCAGTCCAGGGGGTCATCAGCCCCAGCATTTT
NA TRBJ1-5 TRBV29-1 NA CSVGDSFLRAVLRAGHQHF NA
NA TRBJ1-1 TRBV19 NA CASSMSRNMNTEASF TGTGCCAGTAGTATGTCCCGGAACATGAACACTGAAGCTTCCTTT
NA TRBJ1-1 TRBV29-1 NA CSVKTGLNAEAFF TGCAGCGTTAAGACAGGATTGAACGCTGAAGCTTTCTTT
many TRBJ1-6 TRBV28 NA CASRQGFSPLHF TGTGCCAGCAGACAGGGTTTTTCACCCCTCCACTTT